Listed below are T cell receptor beta chains from one sample, sequenced in a study of OX40 agonist ivuxolimab in advanced cancers. Here immunoSEQ multiplex PCR was the method, and the copy in TCRdb shows in-frame clones only, minus some. Of about 48,000 clones in the sample, around 87% are singletons; the top ten hold under 2.5%. The sample in question was CD4+ or CD8+ T cells sorted from blood, obtained in a trial of the OX40 agonist ivuxolimab. The origin of the receptors is an adult with an advanced solid tumor such as melanoma, head and neck, liver or kidney cancer. Each CDR3 is given with its conserved first and last residue. The order of the fields is clone size, V gene, J gene, D gene, CDR3 DNA, CDR3 protein. The D gene is left open where the match is weak. For some rows the clone size is stated as once, few or many, or as a class when expanded; others skip it.

NA	TRBV27	TRBJ1-5	TRBD1	TGTGCCAGCAGCAGACAGGGGTCAAGCCCCCAGCATTTT	CASSRQGSSPQHF
NA	TRBV6-1	TRBJ2-2	NA	TGTGCCAGCAGTGACAGGGGCTATACGAACACCGGGGAGCTGTTTTTT	CASSDRGYTNTGELFF
NA	TRBV5-1	TRBJ2-2	NA	TGCGCCAGCAGCTTGGACCAGCCGCGCATCGGGGAGCTGTTTTTT	CASSLDQPRIGELFF
NA	TRBV7-9	TRBJ2-1	TRBD1	TGTGCCAGCAGCTCGGTACCGGGACAGGGCGATGAGCAGTTCTTC	CASSSVPGQGDEQFF
NA	TRBV2	TRBJ1-1	TRBD1	TGTGCCAGACGGACAGGGAACACTGAAGCTTTCTTT	CARRTGNTEAFF
NA	TRBV7-2	TRBJ1-1	NA	TGTGCCAGCAGCTCCGGGACACGAACCTGGGACACTGAAGCTTTCTTT	CASSSGTRTWDTEAFF
NA	TRBV5-1	TRBJ2-7	NA	TGCGCCAGCAGCTTGGGGGGGGCCGAGTACGAGCAGTACTTC	CASSLGGAEYEQYF
NA	TRBV18	TRBJ2-3	NA	TGTGCCAGCTCACCAGGTAGTAGCACAGATACGCAGTATTTT	CASSPGSSTDTQYF
NA	TRBV6-5	TRBJ1-1	TRBD1	TGTGCCAGCAGTTGGACAGGGACTGAAGCTTTCTTT	CASSWTGTEAFF
NA	TRBV11-2	TRBJ2-7	NA	TGTGCCAGCAGCTTAGCAGGGTCCTACGAGCAGTACTTC	CASSLAGSYEQYF
NA	TRBV9	TRBJ2-7	NA	TGTGCCAGCAGCCTCGACAGGAGCTCCTACGAGCAGTACTTC	CASSLDRSSYEQYF
NA	TRBV2	TRBJ2-1	NA	TGTGCCAGCAGTGAAGATCCTTCCTACAATGAGCAGTTCTTC	CASSEDPSYNEQFF
few	TRBV6-1	TRBJ1-1	NA	TGTGCCAGCAGTGAAGGAGGACACACTGAAGCTTTCTTT	CASSEGGHTEAFF
NA	TRBV19	TRBJ2-3	TRBD2	TGTGCCAGTAGTCTCCATTCAGCGACTAGCGGGAGGACAGATACGCAGTATTTT	CASSLHSATSGRTDTQYF
NA	TRBV27	TRBJ2-7	NA	TGTGCCAGCAGTTTGTTGGACAGATACGAGCAGTACTTC	CASSLLDRYEQYF
NA	TRBV6-6	TRBJ2-2	NA	TGTGCCAGCACTCCCAGGGTTGCAGGGAGTACGGGGGAGCTGTTTTTT	CASTPRVAGSTGELFF
NA	TRBV7-9	TRBJ1-1	NA	TGTGCCAGCAGCCTGACCCAGACTGAAGCTTTCTTT	CASSLTQTEAFF
NA	TRBV2	TRBJ1-1	NA	TGTGCCAGCAGACAGTGGGGAGGTGGCAACACTGAAGCTTTCTTT	CASRQWGGGNTEAFF
medium-sized	TRBV10-2	TRBJ2-3	NA	TGCGCCAGCAGGGACAGACCTAGCACAGATACGCAGTATTTT	CASRDRPSTDTQYF
NA	TRBV18	TRBJ2-5	NA	TGTGCCAGCTCACCGGGACAAATACAAGAGACCCAGTACTTC	CASSPGQIQETQYF
NA	TRBV5-4	TRBJ1-2	NA	TGTGCCAGCAGCTTGGACCCGGGACACTATGGCTACACCTTC	CASSLDPGHYGYTF
NA	TRBV19	TRBJ2-7	TRBD2	TGTGCCAGTAGTGTGGGACTAGCGGGAAGCTCCTACGAGCAGTACTTC	CASSVGLAGSSYEQYF
NA	TRBV18	TRBJ1-5	NA	TGTGCCAGCTCAGCCCGGGACCCGGGGGGCAATCAGCCCCAGCATTTT	CASSARDPGGNQPQHF
NA	TRBV5-1	TRBJ2-7	NA	TGCGCCAGCAGCTTGCCGACAGTAGACCACGAGCAGTACTTC	CASSLPTVDHEQYF
NA	TRBV18	TRBJ1-4	TRBD1	TGTGCCAGCTCACCGGGACAGGCCTCAACTAATGAAAAACTGTTTTTT	CASSPGQASTNEKLFF
NA	TRBV19	TRBJ1-5	NA	TGTGCCACCACGAGGACAGTAGGTCAGCCCCAGCATTTT	CATTRTVGQPQHF
NA	TRBV7-3	TRBJ2-3	TRBD2	TGTGCCAGCAGCTCAGGACTAGCGGGGGGAAGAGATACGCAGTATTTT	CASSSGLAGGRDTQYF
NA	TRBV18	TRBJ2-7	NA	TGTGCCAGCTCAATTCCGGGCCGAGGATACGAGCAGTACTTC	CASSIPGRGYEQYF
NA	TRBV15	TRBJ1-1	TRBD1	TGTGCCACCAGCCCAGGACAGGGGGCGATGGGCACTGAAGCTTTCTTT	CATSPGQGAMGTEAFF
NA	TRBV4-1	TRBJ2-3	TRBD2	TGCGCCAGCAGCCAAGGCTCCGGACTAGCGGGGTCAGATACGCAGTATTTT	CASSQGSGLAGSDTQYF
NA	TRBV30	TRBJ1-1	NA	TGTGCCTGGAGAATTGGGCCAAGCATGAACACTGAAGCTTTCTTT	CAWRIGPSMNTEAFF
NA	TRBV6-5	TRBJ1-4	NA	TGTGCCAGCAGGTGGATGGGTAATGAAAAACTGTTTTTT	CASRWMGNEKLFF
NA	TRBV5-5	TRBJ2-7	NA	TGTGCCAGCAGCTTGGCACCGGGCCTCTCCTACGAGCAGTACTTC	CASSLAPGLSYEQYF
NA	TRBV5-1	TRBJ2-3	TRBD2	TGCGCCAGCAGCAAGGGACTAGCGGGGGGGACAGATACGCAGTATTTT	CASSKGLAGGTDTQYF
NA	TRBV19	TRBJ2-3	TRBD2	TGTGCCAGTAGTAGGATCAGGACTAGCTCGACAGATACGCAGTATTTT	CASSRIRTSSTDTQYF
NA	TRBV7-6	TRBJ2-5	TRBD1	TGTGCCAGCAGCCTTTTTCGGGACAGGCTATTCCAAGAGACCCAGTACTTC	CASSLFRDRLFQETQYF
NA	TRBV6-5	TRBJ2-2	TRBD2	TGTGCCAGCAAGGGGCGGGAGGGCACCGGGGAGCTGTTTTTT	CASKGREGTGELFF
NA	TRBV19	TRBJ1-4	NA	TGTGCCAGTAGCAGGGGACCGGTGGCGCTCGAAAAACTGTTTTTT	CASSRGPVALEKLFF
NA	TRBV19	TRBJ1-1	NA	TGTGCCAGTAGTAGGGTTCGGGGCCTCTCGAACACTGAAGCTTTCTTT	CASSRVRGLSNTEAFF
NA	TRBV4-2	TRBJ2-1	NA	TGTGCCAGCAGCCAAGAAGGACAGAAGGGGCAGTTCTTC	CASSQEGQKGQFF
NA	TRBV6-1	TRBJ1-4	NA	TGTGCCAGCAGTGCGCGACAGGCGGCAACTAATGAAAAACTGTTTTTT	CASSARQAATNEKLFF
NA	TRBV5-5	TRBJ2-7	NA	TGTGCCAGCAGCTTGGATGTCACTAGCTCCTACGAGCAGTACTTC	CASSLDVTSSYEQYF
NA	TRBV5-1	TRBJ2-7	NA	TGCGCCAGCTCGCAACAGGGCAGCTACGAGCAGTACTTC	CASSQQGSYEQYF
NA	TRBV9	TRBJ1-2	NA	TGTGCCAGCAGCGTATCGTTCGGGGTGACTAACTATGGCTACACCTTC	CASSVSFGVTNYGYTF
NA	TRBV25-1	TRBJ2-3	NA	TGTGCCAGCAGTGACTTCAGGGTGGCAGATACGCAGTATTTT	CASSDFRVADTQYF
NA	TRBV29-1	TRBJ2-3	TRBD2	TGCAGCGAGGGACTAGCGGGGAGCACAGATACGCAGTATTTT	CSEGLAGSTDTQYF
NA	TRBV10-3	TRBJ2-1	NA	TGTGCCACCTGGAATAGAGTGTTTTTCTTC	CATWNRVFFF
NA	TRBV7-8	TRBJ2-3	NA	TGTGCCAGCAGCTCTTTATTCCTACTCTCTGCTAGCACAGATACGCAGTATTTT	CASSSLFLLSASTDTQYF
NA	TRBV5-1	TRBJ2-3	NA	TGCGCCAGCAGCAAGGGGGGACCTAGCACAGATACGCAGTATTTT	CASSKGGPSTDTQYF
NA	TRBV25-1	TRBJ2-7	TRBD2	TGTGCCAGCAGTGAGACTAGCGGGGCGTACGAGCAGTACTTC	CASSETSGAYEQYF
NA	TRBV5-1	TRBJ2-5	TRBD1	TGCGCCAGCAGCTTGGAGGGGACAGGGGGCGTTGGGGAGACCCAGTACTTC	CASSLEGTGGVGETQYF
once	TRBV5-1	TRBJ2-6	NA	TGCGCCAGCAGCTTGGGGCAGGGCGACTCTGGGGCCAACGTCCTGACTTTC	CASSLGQGDSGANVLTF
NA	TRBV18	TRBJ2-7	NA	TGTGCCAGCTCACCAGAAGGGGGATTCTACGAGCAGTACTTC	CASSPEGGFYEQYF